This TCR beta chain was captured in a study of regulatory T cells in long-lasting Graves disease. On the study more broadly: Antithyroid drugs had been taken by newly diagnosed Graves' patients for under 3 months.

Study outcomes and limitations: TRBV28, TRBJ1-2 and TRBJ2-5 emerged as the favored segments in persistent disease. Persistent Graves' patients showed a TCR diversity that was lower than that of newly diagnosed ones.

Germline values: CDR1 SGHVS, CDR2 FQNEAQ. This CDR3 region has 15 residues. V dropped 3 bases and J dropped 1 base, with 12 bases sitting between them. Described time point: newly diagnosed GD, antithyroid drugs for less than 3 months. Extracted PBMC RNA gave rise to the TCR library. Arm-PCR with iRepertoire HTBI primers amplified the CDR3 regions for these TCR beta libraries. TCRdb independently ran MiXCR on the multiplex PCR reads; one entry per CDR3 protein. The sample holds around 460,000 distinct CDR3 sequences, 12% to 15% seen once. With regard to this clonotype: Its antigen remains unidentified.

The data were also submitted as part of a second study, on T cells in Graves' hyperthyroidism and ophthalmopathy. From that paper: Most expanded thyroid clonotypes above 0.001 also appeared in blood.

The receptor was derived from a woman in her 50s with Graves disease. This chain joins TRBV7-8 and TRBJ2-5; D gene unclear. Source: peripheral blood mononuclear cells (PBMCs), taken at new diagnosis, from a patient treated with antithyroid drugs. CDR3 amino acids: CASSFSSKVQETQYF. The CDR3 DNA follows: TGTGCCAGCAGCTTCTCGAGCAAGGTCCAAGAGACCCAGTACTTC.